Listed below are T cell receptor beta chains from one sample, sequenced in a study of early T cells in non-severe SARS-CoV-2 infection. TCRdb re-called the 5' RACE reads with MiXCR, one entry per CDR3 protein. The repertoire holds under 35,000 distinct CDR3 sequences, with 2.9% as singletons. The specimen was whole blood. The receptors derive from an adult who was a healthcare worker with PCR-confirmed SARS-CoV-2 infection or an uninfected control (not recorded which). Each CDR3 is given with its conserved first and last residue. The D gene is left open where the match is weak. Rows may omit the clone size; those that give it use once, few, many or a size class.

J: TRBJ1-2; length: 13; size: many; D: -; V: TRBV3-1; DNA: TGTGCCAGCAGCCAAGGGGGTAGATATGGCTACACCTTC; CDR3: CASSQGGRYGYTF
J: TRBJ1-2; length: 16; size: many; D: -; V: TRBV7-8; DNA: TGTGCCAGCAGCTTCTGGTCTGGGGCACAAAACTATGGCTACACCTTC; CDR3: CASSFWSGAQNYGYTF
J: TRBJ2-2; length: 14; size: many; D: -; V: TRBV5-1; DNA: TGCGCCAGCAGCTTTACCACGAACACCGGGGAGCTGTTTTTT; CDR3: CASSFTTNTGELFF
J: TRBJ2-5; length: 16; size: many; D: TRBD1; V: TRBV5-1; DNA: TGCGCCAGCAGCCGGGGACAGGGGGAGCTACAAGAGACCCAGTACTTC; CDR3: CASSRGQGELQETQYF
J: TRBJ1-6; length: 15; size: many; D: -; V: TRBV27; DNA: TGTGCCAGCAGCTCTCTTCAGGGGAACAATTCACCCCTCCACTTT; CDR3: CASSSLQGNNSPLHF
J: TRBJ1-3; length: 13; size: many; D: TRBD1; V: TRBV6-1; DNA: TGTGCCAGCGCGACAGGGACTGGAAACACCATATATTTT; CDR3: CASATGTGNTIYF
J: TRBJ2-5; length: 14; size: many; D: -; V: TRBV6-5; DNA: TGTGCCAGCAGATACGAAGCGGGTTTAGAGACCCAGTACTTC; CDR3: CASRYEAGLETQYF
J: TRBJ2-2; length: 16; size: many; D: -; V: TRBV3-1; DNA: TGTGCCAGCAGCTTACCCGGGACAACGAACACCGGGGAGCTGTTTTTT; CDR3: CASSLPGTTNTGELFF
J: TRBJ2-5; length: 15; size: many; D: -; V: TRBV5-1; DNA: TGCGCCAGCAGCTTGTGGATAAAAAAGGAAGAGACCCAGTACTTC; CDR3: CASSLWIKKEETQYF
J: TRBJ1-2; length: 13; size: many; D: -; V: TRBV12-3/TRBV12-4; DNA: TGTGCCAGCACAGTTAGGGCTAACTATGGCTACACCTTC; CDR3: CASTVRANYGYTF
J: TRBJ2-2; length: 14; size: many; D: -; V: TRBV20-1; DNA: TGCAGTGCTTACCCGCTTGGGGGAACCGGGGAGCTGTTTTTT; CDR3: CSAYPLGGTGELFF
J: TRBJ1-3; length: 14; size: many; D: -; V: TRBV6-6; DNA: TGTGCCAGCAGTCCCGGGACCGACGGAAACACCATATATTTT; CDR3: CASSPGTDGNTIYF
J: TRBJ2-1; length: 16; size: many; D: -; V: TRBV9; DNA: TGTGCCAGCAGCGGGGTATCGGTCACATCCTACAATGAGCAGTTCTTC; CDR3: CASSGVSVTSYNEQFF
J: TRBJ2-3; length: 15; size: many; D: TRBD2; V: TRBV7-2; DNA: TGTGCCAGCAGCCGACGGACTAGCGAAACAGATACGCAGTATTTT; CDR3: CASSRRTSETDTQYF
J: TRBJ2-5; length: 13; size: many; D: TRBD2; V: TRBV29-1; DNA: TGCAGCGTTGGAGCGGGGAGAGGGGAGACCCAGTACTTC; CDR3: CSVGAGRGETQYF
J: TRBJ2-3; length: 14; size: many; D: -; V: TRBV10-3; DNA: TGTGCCATCAGAACAGGGATTAGCACAGATACGCAGTATTTT; CDR3: CAIRTGISTDTQYF
J: TRBJ1-1; length: 19; size: medium-sized; D: -; V: TRBV9; DNA: TGTGCCAGCAGCGTACTCAGGGGAGGGTTTAGAGGAATGAACACTGAAGCTTTCTTT; CDR3: CASSVLRGGFRGMNTEAFF
J: TRBJ2-3; length: 14; size: many; D: -; V: TRBV7-9; DNA: TGTGCCAGCACCCCGGGGGAGATCACAGATACGCAGTATTTT; CDR3: CASTPGEITDTQYF
J: TRBJ1-4; length: 13; size: many; D: TRBD1; V: TRBV30; DNA: TGTGCCTGGGAGACAGGGACCAATGAAAAACTGTTTTTT; CDR3: CAWETGTNEKLFF
J: TRBJ2-1; length: 11; size: many; D: -; V: TRBV11-2; DNA: TGTGCCAGCCTCTTTGACAATGAGCAGTTCTTC; CDR3: CASLFDNEQFF
J: TRBJ2-1; length: 14; size: -; D: TRBD1; V: TRBV10-3; DNA: TGTGCCATCAGTGAGTCCACAGGGGGGAGTGAGCAGTTCTTC; CDR3: CAISESTGGSEQFF
J: TRBJ2-5; length: 15; size: few; D: -; V: TRBV7-9; DNA: TGTGCCAGCACTCGGACGGGGACCCCTCAAGAGACCCAGTACTTC; CDR3: CASTRTGTPQETQYF
J: TRBJ2-2; length: 15; size: many; D: -; V: TRBV6-5; DNA: TGTGCCAGCAGTTACTCGAGACAGGCTGCCGGGGAGCTGTTTTTT; CDR3: CASSYSRQAAGELFF
J: TRBJ2-3; length: 14; size: many; D: -; V: TRBV19; DNA: TGTGCCAGTAGTGGGGCCTACCTCACAGATACGCAGTATTTT; CDR3: CASSGAYLTDTQYF
J: TRBJ2-1; length: 14; size: medium-sized; D: -; V: TRBV7-6; DNA: TGTGCCAGCAGCTTAACAGGGCGCTACAATGAGCAGTTCTTC; CDR3: CASSLTGRYNEQFF
J: TRBJ2-1; length: 13; size: many; D: TRBD2; V: TRBV6-5; DNA: TGTGCCAGCAGACGAGTGGGAGGGAATGAGCAGTTCTTC; CDR3: CASRRVGGNEQFF
J: TRBJ2-1; length: 13; size: few; D: -; V: TRBV24-1; DNA: TGTGCCACCAGTGGTGTTTCCTACAATGAGCAGTTCTTC; CDR3: CATSGVSYNEQFF
J: TRBJ2-2; length: 15; size: many; D: -; V: TRBV24-1; DNA: TGTGCCACCAGTACGTATAGGGGGGTCGCCGGGGAGCTGTTTTTT; CDR3: CATSTYRGVAGELFF
J: TRBJ2-5; length: 12; size: many; D: -; V: TRBV20-1; DNA: TGCAGTGCTAGCGGGGGACAAGAGACCCAGTACTTC; CDR3: CSASGGQETQYF
J: TRBJ1-2; length: 14; size: many; D: -; V: TRBV6-5; DNA: TGTGCCAGCAGTTACTCGCCCAGGATCTATGGCTACACCTTC; CDR3: CASSYSPRIYGYTF
J: TRBJ2-3; length: 13; size: many; D: -; V: TRBV19; DNA: TGTGCCGCAGCGGGACATAGCACAGATACGCAGTATTTT; CDR3: CAAAGHSTDTQYF
J: TRBJ2-2; length: 17; size: many; D: -; V: TRBV12-3/TRBV12-4; DNA: TGTGCCAGCAGTTTGGGGATTGGAGAAACGAACACCGGGGAGCTGTTTTTT; CDR3: CASSLGIGETNTGELFF
J: TRBJ2-1; length: 15; size: many; D: -; V: TRBV11-2; DNA: TGTGCCAGCAGCTTAGCACAGGTACGCTACAATGAGCAGTTCTTC; CDR3: CASSLAQVRYNEQFF
J: TRBJ2-1; length: 15; size: many; D: TRBD2; V: TRBV5-1; DNA: TGCGCCAGCAGCGGGTTATCGGGGGGAGACAATGAGCAGTTCTTC; CDR3: CASSGLSGGDNEQFF
J: TRBJ1-2; length: 15; size: many; D: TRBD1; V: TRBV7-2; DNA: TGTGCCAGCAGTTATTACAGACAGGGGAACTATGGCTACACCTTC; CDR3: CASSYYRQGNYGYTF
J: TRBJ1-6; length: 14; size: many; D: -; V: TRBV20-1; DNA: TGCAGTGCTAGAAAGGGGCAGGGGAATTCACCCCTCCACTTT; CDR3: CSARKGQGNSPLHF
J: TRBJ2-1; length: 15; size: many; D: TRBD2; V: TRBV7-2; DNA: TGTGCCAGCAGCTTCTCCTCCTCGGGGGGAAATGAGCAGTTCTTC; CDR3: CASSFSSSGGNEQFF
J: TRBJ1-2; length: 14; size: many; D: TRBD1; V: TRBV18; DNA: TGTGCCAGCTCAGAGGGACAGAGTTACTATGGCTACACCTTC; CDR3: CASSEGQSYYGYTF
J: TRBJ2-1; length: 22; size: many; D: TRBD1; V: TRBV7-2; DNA: TGTGCCAGCAGCTTAGGGGTTTTGGGGCACAGGGGGCGTTTAAGCTCCTACAATGAGCAGTTCTTC; CDR3: CASSLGVLGHRGRLSSYNEQFF
J: TRBJ2-4; length: 15; size: many; D: -; V: TRBV24-1; DNA: TGTGCCACCAGTGATCCCACTAAAGCCAAAAACATTCAGTACTTC; CDR3: CATSDPTKAKNIQYF
J: TRBJ1-3; length: 18; size: many; D: TRBD1; V: TRBV5-5; DNA: TGTGCCAGCAGCCCGATTGGCAGGGGGCTTTTCTCTGGAAACACCATATATTTT; CDR3: CASSPIGRGLFSGNTIYF
J: TRBJ2-5; length: 14; size: many; D: TRBD1; V: TRBV12-3/TRBV12-4; DNA: TGTGCCAGCAGGAGGGGACAGCTACAAGAGACCCAGTACTTC; CDR3: CASRRGQLQETQYF
J: TRBJ1-6; length: 20; size: many; D: -; V: TRBV4-2; DNA: TGTGCCAGCAGCCAACAAGGGTGGGGTTCTGGCCGCTCCTATAATTCACCCCTCCACTTT; CDR3: CASSQQGWGSGRSYNSPLHF
J: TRBJ2-1; length: 17; size: many; D: -; V: TRBV6-6; DNA: TGTGCCAGCAGTTCTGGACAAGTACGCGCCTGGTACAATGAGCAGTTCTTC; CDR3: CASSSGQVRAWYNEQFF
J: TRBJ2-5; length: 14; size: medium-sized; D: -; V: TRBV20-1; DNA: TGCAGTGCTCGGGGAGGAACAGGGTACGAGCCCCAGTACTTC; CDR3: CSARGGTGYEPQYF
J: TRBJ1-1; length: 16; size: many; D: -; V: TRBV7-8; DNA: TGTGCCAGCAGCTTCCGTAGGTCCGGGCTGAACACTGAAGCTTTCTTT; CDR3: CASSFRRSGLNTEAFF
J: TRBJ1-2; length: 14; size: many; D: TRBD1; V: TRBV12-3/TRBV12-4; DNA: TGTGCCAGCACCCCACAGGGGGATAACTATGGCTACACCTTC; CDR3: CASTPQGDNYGYTF
J: TRBJ2-2; length: 13; size: medium-sized; D: TRBD1; V: TRBV12-3/TRBV12-4; DNA: TGTGCCAGTAGAGGACAGGGGTCCGGGGAGCTGTTTTTT; CDR3: CASRGQGSGELFF
J: TRBJ1-4; length: 13; size: many; D: -; V: TRBV27; DNA: TGTGCCAGCAGTTTATCGAAGGGTGAAAAACTGTTTTTT; CDR3: CASSLSKGEKLFF
J: TRBJ2-1; length: 11; size: many; D: -; V: TRBV20-1; DNA: TGCAGTGCTGCCGGCCTGGACGGGCAGTTCTTC; CDR3: CSAAGLDGQFF
J: TRBJ1-3; length: 14; size: few; D: TRBD1; V: TRBV6-1; DNA: TGTGCCAGTGCAGAAGGGGGCCCTGGAAACACCATATATTTT; CDR3: CASAEGGPGNTIYF
J: TRBJ1-1; length: 15; size: many; D: TRBD1; V: TRBV20-1; DNA: TGCAGTGCTAGAGATGGGGGACAGCCAAAGCCTGAAGCTTTCTTT; CDR3: CSARDGGQPKPEAFF
J: TRBJ1-5; length: 15; size: many; D: TRBD1; V: TRBV20-1; DNA: TGCAGTGCCCAACCTTACAGGGGGCAGGGTCAGCCCCAGCATTTT; CDR3: CSAQPYRGQGQPQHF
J: TRBJ1-5; length: 15; size: many; D: -; V: TRBV18; DNA: TGTGCCAGCTCACCACGGGGTGCCGGCGGGGAGCCCCAGCATTTT; CDR3: CASSPRGAGGEPQHF
J: TRBJ2-3; length: 11; size: many; D: -; V: TRBV9; DNA: TGTGCCAGCAGCGTAGGAAATACGCAGTATTTT; CDR3: CASSVGNTQYF
J: TRBJ1-1; length: 14; size: many; D: TRBD1; V: TRBV29-1; DNA: TGCAGCGCCGCAACGACAGGGGGTGGCACTGAAGCTTTCTTT; CDR3: CSAATTGGGTEAFF